This T cell receptor (beta chain) came from a study of blood T cell repertoires in COVID-19. The study drew participants aged about 18 to 89 years from approximately 23 US areas. Participants were placed into cohorts based on the clinical history they reported. J lost 2 bases, V lost 6 bases, and 5 bases had no gene match. The CDR3 extends over 14 amino acids. Germline V CDR1 and CDR2: LNHDA, SQIVND (reference sequence). Original processing notes: Reference gene primers were amplified, and this amplification served to estimate nucleated cell counts. TCRdb's table, derived via immunoSEQ multiplex PCR, lists solely in-frame clones and lacks some. The V and J calls and the clone size are those of that table, but D and trimming were determined from the DNA. Among hundreds of thousands of clones listed, approximately 86% were seen once.

The chain links TRBV19 to TRBJ1-1; 8 bases fit TRBD1. The specimen was PBMCs or T cells enriched from blood (not recorded which). The sequence came from a woman aged 25 to 45 with acute COVID-19. The CDR3 loop is CASRTGASNTEAFF. The CDR3 bases are TGTGCCAGTAGGACAGGGGCTTCAAACACTGAAGCTTTCTTT. The full variable domain, in which reference TRBV19 and TRBJ1-1 provide the parts outside the CDR3, is DGGITQSPKYLFRKEGQNVTLSCEQNLNHDAMYWYRQDPGQGLRLIYYSQIVNDFQKGDIAEGYSVSREKKESFPLTVTSAQKNPTAFYLCASRTGASNTEAFFGQGTRLTVV.